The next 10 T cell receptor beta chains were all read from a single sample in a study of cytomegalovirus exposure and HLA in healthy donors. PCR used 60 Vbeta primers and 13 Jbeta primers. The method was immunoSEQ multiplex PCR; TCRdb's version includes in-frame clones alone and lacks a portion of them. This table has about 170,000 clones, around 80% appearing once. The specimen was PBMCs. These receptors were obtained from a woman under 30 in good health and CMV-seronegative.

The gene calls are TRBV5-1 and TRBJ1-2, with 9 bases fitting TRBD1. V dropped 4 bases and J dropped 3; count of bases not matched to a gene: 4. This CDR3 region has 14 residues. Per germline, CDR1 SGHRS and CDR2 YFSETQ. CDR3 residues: CASSVDRGDYGYTF. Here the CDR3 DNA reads TGCGCCAGCAGCGTAGACAGGGGGGACTATGGCTACACCTTC.

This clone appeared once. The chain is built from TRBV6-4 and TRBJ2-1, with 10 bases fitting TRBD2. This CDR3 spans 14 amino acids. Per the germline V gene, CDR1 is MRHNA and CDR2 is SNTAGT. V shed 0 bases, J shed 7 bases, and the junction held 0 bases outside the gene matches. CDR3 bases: TGTGCCAGCAGTGACTCAGCGGGAGGGAATGAGCAGTTCTTC. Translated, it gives CASSDSAGGNEQFF.

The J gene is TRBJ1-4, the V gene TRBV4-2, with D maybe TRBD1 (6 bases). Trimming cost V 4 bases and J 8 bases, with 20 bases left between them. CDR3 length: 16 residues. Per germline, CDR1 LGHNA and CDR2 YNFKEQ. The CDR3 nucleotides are TGTGCCAGCAGCCCGTTAGATTTTGACAGGAGAGAAAAACTGTTTTTT. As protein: CASSPLDFDRREKLFF.

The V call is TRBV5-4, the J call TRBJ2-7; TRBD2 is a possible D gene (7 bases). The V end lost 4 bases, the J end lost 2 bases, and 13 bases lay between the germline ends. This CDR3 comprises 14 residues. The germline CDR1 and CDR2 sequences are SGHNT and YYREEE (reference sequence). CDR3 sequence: CASSGRGGTYEQYF. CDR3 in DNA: TGTGCCAGCAGCGGTAGGGGGGGAACCTACGAGCAGTACTTC. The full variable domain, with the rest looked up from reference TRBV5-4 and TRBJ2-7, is ETGVTQSPTHLIKTRGQQVTLRCSSQSGHNTVSWYQQALGQGPQFIFQYYREEENGRGNFPPRFSGLQFPNYSSELNVNALELDDSALYLCASSGRGGTYEQYFGPGTRLTVT.

The CDR3 loop is CASSVIGTDTNYGYTF. The CDR3 DNA sequence: TGTGCCAGCAGCGTCATAGGGACAGATACTAACTATGGCTACACCTTC. The chain joins TRBV2 to TRBJ1-2, with 7 bases matching TRBD1. This CDR3 contains 16 residues. Unmatched junction bases numbered 10, after V lost 6 bases and J lost 0 bases. Looked up from germline, CDR1 is SNHLY and CDR2 is FYNNEI.

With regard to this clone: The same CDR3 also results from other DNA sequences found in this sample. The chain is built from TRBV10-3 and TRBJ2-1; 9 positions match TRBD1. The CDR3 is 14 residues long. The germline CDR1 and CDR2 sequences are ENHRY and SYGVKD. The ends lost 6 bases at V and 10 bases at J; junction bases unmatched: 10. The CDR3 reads CAISRGQGVHEQFF. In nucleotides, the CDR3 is TGTGCCATCAGCCGGGGACAGGGCGTCCACGAGCAGTTCTTC.

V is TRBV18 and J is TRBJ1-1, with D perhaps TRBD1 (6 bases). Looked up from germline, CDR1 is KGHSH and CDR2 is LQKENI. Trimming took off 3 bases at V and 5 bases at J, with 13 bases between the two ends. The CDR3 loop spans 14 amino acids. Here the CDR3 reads CASSPQGSDTEAFF. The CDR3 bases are TGTGCCAGCTCACCTCAGGGGAGTGATACTGAAGCTTTCTTT.

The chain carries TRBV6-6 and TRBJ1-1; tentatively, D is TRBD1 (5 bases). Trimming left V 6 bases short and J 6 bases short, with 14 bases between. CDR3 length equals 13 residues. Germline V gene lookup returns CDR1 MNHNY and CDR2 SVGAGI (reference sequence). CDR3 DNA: TGTGCCAGCAGCCAGGGTTTAGGGTCTGAAGCTTTCTTT. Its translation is CASSQGLGSEAFF.

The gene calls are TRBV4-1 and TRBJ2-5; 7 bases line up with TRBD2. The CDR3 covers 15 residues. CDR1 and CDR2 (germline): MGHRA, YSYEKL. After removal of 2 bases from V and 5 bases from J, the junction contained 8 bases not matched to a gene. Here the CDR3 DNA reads TGCGCCAGCAGCCAATGGCTCAGGGAGGGGGAGACCCAGTACTTC. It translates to CASSQWLREGETQYF.

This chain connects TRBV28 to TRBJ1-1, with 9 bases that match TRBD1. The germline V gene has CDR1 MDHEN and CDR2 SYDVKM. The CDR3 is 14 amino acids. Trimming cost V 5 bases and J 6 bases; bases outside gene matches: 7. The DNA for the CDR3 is TGTGCCAGCAGTCCCCGGGACAGGGTGGCTGAAGCTTTCTTT. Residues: CASSPRDRVAEAFF.